This T cell receptor (beta chain) was recovered during a study of blood T cell repertoires in COVID-19. Sequencing was performed with immunoSEQ multiplex PCR; in TCRdb, only in-frame clones are kept and a portion is missing. The data show more than 130,000 clones, roughly four fifths seen once. Germline V gives CDR1 LNHNV, CDR2 YYDKDF (reference sequence). The CDR3 is 13 residues long. V was clipped by 2 bases and J by 10 bases, with 9 bases between them. The origin of this receptor is a woman of 80 years or more in a cohort sampled during active or convalescent COVID-19. The material sequenced was peripheral blood. The chain joins TRBV15 to TRBJ1-6; the D gene is possibly TRBD1 (5 bases). CDR3 DNA: TGTGCCACCAGCAGACAGGGCTGGTCACCCCTCCACTTT. Amino acids: CATSRQGWSPLHF.